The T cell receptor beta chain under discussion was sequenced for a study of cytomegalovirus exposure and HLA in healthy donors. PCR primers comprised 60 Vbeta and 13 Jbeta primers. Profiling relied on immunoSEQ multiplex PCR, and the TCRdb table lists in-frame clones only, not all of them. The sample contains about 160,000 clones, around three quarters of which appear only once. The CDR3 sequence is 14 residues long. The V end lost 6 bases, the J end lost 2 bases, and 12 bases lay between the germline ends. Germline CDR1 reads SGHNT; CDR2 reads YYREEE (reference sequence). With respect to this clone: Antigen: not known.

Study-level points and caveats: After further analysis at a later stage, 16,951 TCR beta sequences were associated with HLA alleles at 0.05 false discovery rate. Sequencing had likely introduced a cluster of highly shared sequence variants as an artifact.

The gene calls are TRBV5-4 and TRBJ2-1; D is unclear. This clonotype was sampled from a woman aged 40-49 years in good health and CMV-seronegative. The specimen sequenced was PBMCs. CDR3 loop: CASKKGETYNEQFF. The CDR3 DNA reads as TGTGCCAGCAAAAAAGGAGAAACCTACAATGAGCAGTTCTTC.